This T cell receptor (beta chain) is from a study of blood T cell repertoires in COVID-19. Clones were sequenced by immunoSEQ multiplex PCR, and TCRdb holds only the in-frame ones, with some missing. The profile covers hundreds of thousands of clones, with approximately 90% appearing a single time and approximately 8% taken by the ten largest. Input material: PBMCs or T cells enriched from blood (not recorded which). This clonotype originated in a woman aged 60 to 75 who had recovered from COVID-19.

The CDR3 sequence is CASSAQRQGYGYTF. The CDR3 DNA follows: TGTGCCAGCAGTGCCCAGAGACAGGGGTATGGCTACACCTTC. The gene calls are TRBV25-1 and TRBJ1-2; 8 bases align to TRBD1. With V trimmed by 4 bases and J by 5 bases, 6 bases remained unmatched. Germline V gene sequence: CDR1 MGHDK, CDR2 SYGVNS. This CDR3 region has 14 residues.